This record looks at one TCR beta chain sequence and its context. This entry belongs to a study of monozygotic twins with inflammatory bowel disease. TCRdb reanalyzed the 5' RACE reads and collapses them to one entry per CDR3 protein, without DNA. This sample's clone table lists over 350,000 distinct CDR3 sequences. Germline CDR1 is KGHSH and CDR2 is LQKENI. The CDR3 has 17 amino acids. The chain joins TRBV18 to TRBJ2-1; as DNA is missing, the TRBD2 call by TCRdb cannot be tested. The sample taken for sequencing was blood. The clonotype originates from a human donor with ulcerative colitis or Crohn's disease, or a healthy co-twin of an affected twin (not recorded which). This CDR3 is CASSFKTSGGAGNEQFF. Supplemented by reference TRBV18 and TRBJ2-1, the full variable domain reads NAGVMQNPRHLVRRRGQEARLRCSPMKGHSHVYWYRQLPEEGLKFMVYLQKENIIDESGMPKERFSAEFPKEGPSILRIQQVVRGDSAAYFCASSFKTSGGAGNEQFFGPGTRLTVL.